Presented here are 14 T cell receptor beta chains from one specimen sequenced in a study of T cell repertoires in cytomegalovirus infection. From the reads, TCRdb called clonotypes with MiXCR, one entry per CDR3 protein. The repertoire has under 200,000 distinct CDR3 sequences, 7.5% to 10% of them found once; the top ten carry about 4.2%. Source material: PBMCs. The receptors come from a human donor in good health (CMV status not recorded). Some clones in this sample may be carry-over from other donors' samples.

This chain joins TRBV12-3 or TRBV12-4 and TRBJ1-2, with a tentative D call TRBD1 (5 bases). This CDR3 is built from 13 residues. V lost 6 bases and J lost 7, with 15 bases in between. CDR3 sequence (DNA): TGTGCCAGCAGCCCCCTCGCAGGGCCTGGCTACACCTTC. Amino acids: CASSPLAGPGYTF.

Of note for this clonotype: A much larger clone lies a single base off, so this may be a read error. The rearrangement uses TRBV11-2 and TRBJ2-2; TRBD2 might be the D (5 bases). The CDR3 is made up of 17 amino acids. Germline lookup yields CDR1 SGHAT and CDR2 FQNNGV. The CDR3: CASSLVLAFANTGEMFF. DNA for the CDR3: TGTGCCAGCAGCTTAGTTTTAGCGTTCGCGAACACCGGGGAGATGTTTTTT.

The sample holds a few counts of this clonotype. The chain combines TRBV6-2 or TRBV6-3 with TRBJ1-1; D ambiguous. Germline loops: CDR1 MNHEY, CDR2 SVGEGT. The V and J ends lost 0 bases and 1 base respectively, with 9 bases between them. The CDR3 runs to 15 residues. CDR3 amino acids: CASSYSGSWNTEAFF. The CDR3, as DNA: TGTGCCAGCAGTTACTCAGGCAGCTGGAACACTGAAGCTTTCTTT.

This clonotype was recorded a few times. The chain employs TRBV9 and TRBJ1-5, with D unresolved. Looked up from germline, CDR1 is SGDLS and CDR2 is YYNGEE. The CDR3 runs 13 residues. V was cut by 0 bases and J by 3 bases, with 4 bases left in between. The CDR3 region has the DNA TGTGCCAGCAGCGTAGGCCCCAATCAGCCCCAGCATTTT. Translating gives CASSVGPNQPQHF.

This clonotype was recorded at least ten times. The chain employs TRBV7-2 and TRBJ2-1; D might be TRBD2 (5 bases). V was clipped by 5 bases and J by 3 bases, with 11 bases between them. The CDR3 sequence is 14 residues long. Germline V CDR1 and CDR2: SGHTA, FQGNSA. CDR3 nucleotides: TGTGCCAGCAGCCCAAGACTAATCTACAATGAGCAGTTCTTC. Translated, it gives CASSPRLIYNEQFF.

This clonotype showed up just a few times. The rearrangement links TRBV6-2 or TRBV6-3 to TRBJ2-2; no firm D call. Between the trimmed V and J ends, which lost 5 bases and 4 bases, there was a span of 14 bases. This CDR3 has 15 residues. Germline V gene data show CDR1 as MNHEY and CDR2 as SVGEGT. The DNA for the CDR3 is TGTGCCAGCAGTCCTCCAATGCGGTTCACCGGGGAGCTGTTTTTT. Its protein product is CASSPPMRFTGELFF.

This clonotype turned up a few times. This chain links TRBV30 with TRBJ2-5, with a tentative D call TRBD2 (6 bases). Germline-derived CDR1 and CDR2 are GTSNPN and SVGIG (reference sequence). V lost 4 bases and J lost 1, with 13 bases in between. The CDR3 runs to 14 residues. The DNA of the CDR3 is TGTGCCTGGACTCCGGGACTCCTCCAAGAGACCCAGTACTTC. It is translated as CAWTPGLLQETQYF.

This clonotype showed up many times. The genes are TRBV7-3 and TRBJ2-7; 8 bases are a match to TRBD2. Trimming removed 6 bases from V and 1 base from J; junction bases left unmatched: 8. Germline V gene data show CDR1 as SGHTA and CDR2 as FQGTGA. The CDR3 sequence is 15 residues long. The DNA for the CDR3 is TGTGCCAGCAGATCCCCCGGGGGGGCATCCTACGAGCAGTACTTC. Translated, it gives CASRSPGGASYEQYF.

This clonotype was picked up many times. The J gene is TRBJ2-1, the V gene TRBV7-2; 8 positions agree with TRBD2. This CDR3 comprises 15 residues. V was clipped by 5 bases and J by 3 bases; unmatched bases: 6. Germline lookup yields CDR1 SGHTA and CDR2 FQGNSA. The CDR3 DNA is TGTGCCAGCAGCCCAGCCGCGGGAGGCTACAATGAGCAGTTCTTC. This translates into CASSPAAGGYNEQFF.

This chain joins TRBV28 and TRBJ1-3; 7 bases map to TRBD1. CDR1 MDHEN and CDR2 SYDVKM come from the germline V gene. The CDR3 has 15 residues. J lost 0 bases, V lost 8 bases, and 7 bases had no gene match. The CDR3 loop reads CASRAGTASGNTIYF. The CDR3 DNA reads TGTGCCAGCCGAGCCGGGACAGCCTCTGGAAACACCATATATTTT.

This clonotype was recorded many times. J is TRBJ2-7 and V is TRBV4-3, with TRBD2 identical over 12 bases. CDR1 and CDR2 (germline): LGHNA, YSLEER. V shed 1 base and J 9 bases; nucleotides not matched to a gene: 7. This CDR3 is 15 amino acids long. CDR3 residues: CASSQGLAGVSGQYF. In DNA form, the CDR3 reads TGCGCCAGCAGCCAAGGACTAGCGGGAGTCAGCGGGCAGTACTTC.

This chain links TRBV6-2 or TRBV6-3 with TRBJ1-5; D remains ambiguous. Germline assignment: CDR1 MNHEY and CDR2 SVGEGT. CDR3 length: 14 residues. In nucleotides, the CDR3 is TGTGCAGACTGCCGGGAGAGGAGCAATCAGCCCCAGCATTTT. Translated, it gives CADCRERSNQPQHF.

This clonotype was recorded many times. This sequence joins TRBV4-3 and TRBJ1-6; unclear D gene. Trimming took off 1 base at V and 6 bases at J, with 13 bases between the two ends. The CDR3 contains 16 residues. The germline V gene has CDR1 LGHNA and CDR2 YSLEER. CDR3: CASSQGGGMTNSPLHF. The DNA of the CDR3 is TGCGCCAGCAGCCAAGGCGGAGGGATGACTAATTCACCCCTCCACTTT.

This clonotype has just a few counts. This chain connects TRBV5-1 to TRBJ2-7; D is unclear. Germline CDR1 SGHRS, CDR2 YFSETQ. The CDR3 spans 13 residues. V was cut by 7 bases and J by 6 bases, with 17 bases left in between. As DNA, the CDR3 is TGCGCCAGCTCTCCGGTGGTATCGGGCGAGCAGTACTTC. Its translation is CASSPVVSGEQYF.